Each of the 20 T cell receptor beta chains below was sequenced from the same sample in a study of Ad26.COV2.S vaccination and SARS-CoV-2 variants. Produced via immunoSEQ multiplex PCR; TCRdb's table is partial and in-frame only. The data contain hundreds of thousands of clones, roughly 87% of them singletons. Treatment specified: some 20 received Ad26.COV2.S at low or high dose, single or two shots; roughly five received placebo; per-sample allocation not given. The investigators took samples on day 63 after the first vaccine or placebo injection. The sample consisted of peripheral blood, taken in a trial of Ad26.COV2.S vaccine versus placebo. Receptors were obtained from a person between 18 and 65 years old who received the Ad26.COV2.S COVID-19 vaccine or a placebo.

This rearrangement joins TRBV6-5 to TRBJ2-5; D not resolved. Germline loops: CDR1 MNHEY, CDR2 SVGAGI. The CDR3 runs 12 residues. The V gene lost 6 bases and the J gene lost 1 base, with 6 bases spanning the gap. DNA of the CDR3: TGTGCCAGCAGGGCAGGCCAAGAGACCCAGTACTTC. Translated: CASRAGQETQYF.

The chain joins TRBV5-5 to TRBJ2-7, with a tentative D call TRBD2 (5 bases). CDR1 is SGHKS and CDR2 is YYEKEE in the germline V gene (reference sequence). This CDR3 comprises 15 residues. Trimming took off 0 bases at V and 7 bases at J, with 17 bases between the two ends. The CDR3 spells CASSLAGPTPGEQYF. The CDR3 bases are TGTGCCAGCAGCTTGGCCGGGCCAACCCCGGGGGAGCAGTACTTC.

The chain has TRBV7-9 and TRBJ1-6; the D is unclear. V lost 1 base to trimming and J lost 9 bases, with 13 bases between them. Germline CDR1 SEHNR, CDR2 FQNEAQ (reference sequence). This CDR3 is 15 amino acids long. CDR3 nucleotides: TGTGCCAGCAGCTTAGGACTGAGTTGGAGTTCACCCCTCCACTTT. Amino acid sequence: CASSLGLSWSSPLHF.

The J gene is TRBJ2-3, the V gene TRBV11-2; TRBD1 might be the D (6 bases). The CDR3 runs to 14 residues. The germline V gene encodes CDR1 SGHAT and CDR2 FQNNGV. V lost 5 bases to trimming and J lost 3 bases, with 12 bases between them. The CDR3 is CASSLGQWTDTQYF. For the CDR3, the DNA is TGTGCCAGCAGCCTCGGACAGTGGACAGATACGCAGTATTTT.

The rearrangement joins TRBV7-8 to TRBJ2-5; perhaps TRBD2 as D (6 bases). The CDR3 sequence is 16 residues long. Germline CDR1 SGHVS, CDR2 FQNEAQ. V was pared by 4 bases and J by 0 bases, with 15 bases between. CDR3 sequence (DNA): TGTGCCAGCAGCTCGCTGGGGGGATCGTACCAAGAGACCCAGTACTTC. Its translation is CASSSLGGSYQETQYF.

This chain links TRBV2 with TRBJ1-1; D remains ambiguous. V lost 8 bases and J lost 1, with 11 bases in between. The length of the CDR3 is 13 residues. Germline lookup yields CDR1 SNHLY and CDR2 FYNNEI. The CDR3 here is CASRQWRNTEAFF. DNA for the CDR3: TGTGCCAGCCGGCAATGGAGGAACACTGAAGCTTTCTTT.

This sequence joins TRBV5-1 and TRBJ2-7, with 7 bases identical to TRBD1. The CDR3 contains 13 residues. The ends lost 4 bases at V and 6 bases at J; junction bases unmatched: 7. The germline V gene has CDR1 SGHRS and CDR2 YFSETQ. The CDR3 nucleotides are TGCGCCAGCAGCCCCGGGACAGACTCCGAGCAGTACTTC. It is translated as CASSPGTDSEQYF. The full variable domain, rest sourced from reference TRBV5-1 and TRBJ2-7, is KAGVTQTPRYLIKTRGQQVTLSCSPISGHRSVSWYQQTPGQGLQFLFEYFSETQRNKGNFPGRFSGRQFSNSRSEMNVSTLELGDSALYLCASSPGTDSEQYFGPGTRLTVT.

The chain joins TRBV5-1 to TRBJ2-7, with D unresolved. V shed 2 bases and J shed 3 bases, with 15 bases lying between them. Germline CDR1 is SGHRS and CDR2 is YFSETQ. The CDR3 extends over 15 amino acids. The CDR3 DNA reads TGCGCCAGCAGCTTCTTTTCCGGCCCCCACTACGAGCAGTACTTC. As protein: CASSFFSGPHYEQYF.

The rearrangement joins TRBV5-1 to TRBJ1-2; D ambiguous. V was pared by 6 bases and J by 1 base, with 19 bases between. This CDR3 spans 16 amino acids. Germline V gene lookup returns CDR1 SGHRS and CDR2 YFSETQ. The DNA for the CDR3 is TGCGCCAGCACCGACGGTTCGAATCGGATTAACTATGGCTACACCTTC. It specifies CASTDGSNRINYGYTF.

The chain recombines TRBV11-3 with TRBJ1-2; D might be TRBD1 (5 bases). Trimming removed 5 bases from V and 5 bases from J, with 15 bases in between. Germline values: CDR1 SGHNT, CDR2 YENEEA. The CDR3 loop spans 14 amino acids. The CDR3 spells CASSPGRNEYGYTF. The CDR3, as DNA: TGTGCCAGCAGCCCGGGACGGAATGAGTATGGCTACACCTTC.

For this clone: Germline and junction disagree at one end, which may indicate a read error. The rearrangement uses TRBV7-3 and TRBJ2-3; D unclear. The CDR3 is 17 amino acids. CDR1 and CDR2 (germline): SGHTA, FQGTGA. CDR3 DNA: TGTGCCAGCAGCGTAACGCCCCTGGGCTCCGGCACAGATACGCAGTATTTT. Residues: CASSVTPLGSGTDTQYF.

V and J are TRBV5-4 and TRBJ1-2; D gene uncertain. The germline gives CDR1 SGHNT, CDR2 YYREEE (reference sequence). Between the trimmed V and J ends, which lost 4 bases and 8 bases, there was a span of 15 bases. This CDR3 is 13 amino acids long. CDR3 region: CASSRTALEGYTF. CDR3 sequence (DNA): TGTGCCAGCAGCAGGACCGCCCTCGAGGGCTACACCTTC.

J is TRBJ1-6 and V is TRBV9; the match to TRBD1 covers 10 bases. V gave up 3 bases and J gave up 9 bases; unmatched junction bases: 6. The CDR3 length is 15 residues. Germline CDR1 SGDLS, CDR2 YYNGEE. In nucleotides, the CDR3 is TGTGCCAGCAGCGCCCAGACAGGGGGCATTTCACCCCTCCACTTT. Translated, it gives CASSAQTGGISPLHF.

The V and J genes are TRBV4-1 and TRBJ1-1; TRBD1 agrees at 7 bases. Germline V gives CDR1 MGHRA, CDR2 YSYEKL. The CDR3 runs 18 residues. Trimming removed 2 bases from V and 1 base from J; junction bases left unmatched: 13. CDR3 coding DNA: TGCGCCAGCAGCCAAACGAAGGGGACAGCTAATACGAACACTGAAGCTTTCTTT. Protein sequence: CASSQTKGTANTNTEAFF.

The chain recombines TRBV5-1 with TRBJ2-1, with TRBD2 matching over 13 bases. CDR1 and CDR2 (germline): SGHRS, YFSETQ. The V segment lost 0 bases and the J segment 9 bases; nucleotides outside the gene matches: 3. The CDR3 spans 15 residues. In DNA, the CDR3 is TGCGCCAGCAGCTTGGGACTAGCGGGAGGAATTGAGCAGTTCTTC. This encodes CASSLGLAGGIEQFF.

The rearrangement joins TRBV14 to TRBJ1-1; D call uncertain. The CDR3 covers 13 residues. Germline V CDR1 and CDR2: SGHDN, FVKESK. Trimming took off 1 base at V and 6 bases at J, with 9 bases between the two ends. The CDR3 nucleotides are TGTGCCAGCAGCCAAGGGGTTATGTCTGAAGCTTTCTTT. It codes for CASSQGVMSEAFF.

This clone was observed once. This sequence joins TRBV7-6 and TRBJ2-1; TRBD2 matches at 13 bases. Germline-derived CDR1 and CDR2 are SGHVS and FNYEAQ. The CDR3 has 17 amino acids. V was pared by 4 bases and J by 0 bases, with 3 bases of the junction left unmatched. The CDR3 DNA reads as TGTGCCAGCAGCTGGACTAGCGGGGGCCGCTCCTACAATGAGCAGTTCTTC. Amino acid sequence: CASSWTSGGRSYNEQFF.

V gene TRBV5-8 combines with J gene TRBJ1-3, with D maybe TRBD1 (5 bases). V shed 5 bases and J shed 1 base, with 13 bases lying between them. CDR3 length: 15 amino acids. The germline gives CDR1 SGHTS, CDR2 YDEGEE. DNA for the CDR3: TGTGCCAGCAGACAGTGGGCAGGGTCTGGAAACACCATATATTTT. Translating gives CASRQWAGSGNTIYF.

The genes are TRBV28 and TRBJ1-1; TRBD1 is a possible D gene (5 bases). CDR3 size: 13 residues. With 5 bases removed from V and 7 bases from J, the gap between germline ends came to 14 bases. CDR1 and CDR2 (germline): MDHEN, SYDVKM. The CDR3 nucleotides read TGTGCCAGCAGTCCACGGGGGAGGGATGAAGCTTTCTTT. Translated: CASSPRGRDEAFF. Drawing the rest from reference TRBV28 and TRBJ1-1, the complete variable domain is DVKVTQSSRYLVKRTGEKVFLECVQDMDHENMFWYRQDPGLGLRLIYFSYDVKMKEKGDIPEGYSVSREKKERFSLILESASTNQTSMYLCASSPRGRDEAFFGQGTRLTVV.

This chain joins TRBV7-8 and TRBJ2-4, with 9 positions matching TRBD2. J was trimmed by 11 bases and V by 5 bases; bases with no gene match: 7. CDR3 length: 13 residues. CDR1 is SGHVS and CDR2 is FQNEAQ in the germline V gene. CDR3 loop: CASSLGGGRVQYF. CDR3 DNA sequence: TGTGCCAGCAGCCTGGGTGGCGGGAGGGTTCAGTACTTC.